This TCR beta chain was identified during a study of blood T cell repertoires in COVID-19. Study as a whole: Whether acute or convalescent, the COVID-19 samples came from the United States, Italy and Spain. Sources were T cells, B-cell-depleted T cells, or PBMCs; the material itself was cDNA or gDNA.

After removal of 8 bases from V and 4 bases from J, the junction contained 4 bases not matched to a gene. The CDR3 runs 13 residues. Germline V gene sequence: CDR1 ENHRY, CDR2 SYGVKD. In the authors' methods: By means of reference gene primer amplification, nucleated cell counts were estimated. Using immunoSEQ multiplex PCR, the repertoire was profiled, and TCRdb retains in-frame clones only, with some absent. V and J calls plus clone size are reproduced from that table; the DNA served to infer D and trimming. The sample shows 150,000 to 200,000 clones, over 75% of them seen only once. The sequence was collected from a man aged 50-59 years who had recovered from COVID-19. The chain recombines TRBV10-3 with TRBJ2-3; the match to TRBD2 covers 9 bases. Sequences were obtained from peripheral blood. The CDR3 spells CAIGGTSPDTQYF. The CDR3 nucleotides are TGTGCCATCGGGGGGACTAGCCCAGATACGCAGTATTTT.